This TCR beta chain was profiled in a study of cytomegalovirus exposure and HLA in healthy donors. The CDR3 has 14 residues. Trimming cost V 0 bases and J 8 bases, with 13 bases left between them. Looked up from germline, CDR1 is SGHDN and CDR2 is FVKESK. Regarding the study as a whole: Both high specificity and high sensitivity reportedly marked the classifier's diagnosis of cytomegalovirus status. TCR beta sequences reportedly predicted the HLA-A and HLA-B alleles of most subjects accurately.

13 Jbeta primers and 60 Vbeta primers were used for the PCR. Sequencing used immunoSEQ multiplex PCR; TCRdb keeps in-frame clones, though not all of them. The sample gives about 140,000 clones, roughly 73% of which show up once; over 9% is in the top ten. Points on this clone: The antigen is undetermined.

The clonotype originates from a man between 18 and 29 years old in good health and CMV-seropositive. The chain uses TRBV14 and TRBJ1-2; D is undetermined. The material sequenced was PBMCs. The CDR3 reads CASSQDTFREGYTF. The CDR3 coding sequence is TGTGCCAGCAGCCAAGACACCTTTCGGGAGGGCTACACCTTC.